This T cell receptor (beta chain) was sequenced during a study of metastatic and nonmetastatic thyroid tumors. This clone was seen many times. The CDR3 is 18 residues long. No treatment of any kind had been given to any patient before thyroid surgery. TCRdb re-analyzed the PCR reads using MiXCR. The sample holds fewer than 40,000 clones, 15% seen once. The V gene is TRBV3-2, the J gene TRBJ2-5; the table's D gene call, TRBD1, was not cross checked with the DNA. TRBV3-2 is recorded as a pseudogene. This clonotype was obtained from a male donor with papillary thyroid cancer or a benign thyroid nodule (not recorded which). Some clones in this sample may be carry-over from other donors' samples. Sequencing input: blood. The CDR3 DNA follows: TGTGCCAGCAGCCAATTTGGGACGGCATGGGACAGCCAAGAGACCCAGTACTTC. Translation: CASSQFGTAWDSQETQYF.